The rows below give T cell receptor beta chains drawn from one sample of a study of neurological immune-mediated disorders. TCRdb independently ran MiXCR on the 5' RACE reads; one entry per CDR3 protein. The sample holds about 46,000 distinct CDR3 sequences, 10% seen once. Sequenced: PBMCs. The receptor set was obtained from a man between 65 and 85 years old with HTLV-1-associated myelopathy (HAM/TSP). Both conserved end residues are part of each CDR3.

J | V | CDR3
TRBJ2-7 | TRBV27 | CASKAAGREEQYF
TRBJ2-2 | TRBV5-1 | CASSLSGANTGELFF
TRBJ2-7 | TRBV5-6 | CASSLGTEGYEQYF
TRBJ2-7 | TRBV7-2 | CASSLIGLAAYEQYF
TRBJ1-4 | TRBV7-9 | CASSLHRGGTTNEKLFF
TRBJ2-1 | TRBV6-5 | CASSRSGLAGEGQFF
TRBJ2-3 | TRBV2 | CASSAGGDTQYF
TRBJ2-2 | TRBV6-2/TRBV6-3 | CASIEGPGELFF
TRBJ2-1 | TRBV12-3/TRBV12-4 | CASSLSRGEQFF
TRBJ2-2 | TRBV5-1 | CASKDGLPDTGELFF
TRBJ2-1 | TRBV7-9 | CASSLPESYNEQFF
TRBJ2-1 | TRBV29-1 | CSVVGQTGEQFF
TRBJ1-4 | TRBV5-1 | CASSLPGTFEKLFF
TRBJ2-7 | TRBV6-2/TRBV6-3 | CASSYSLTSYEQYF
TRBJ1-6 | TRBV6-5 | CASSPDTNNSPLHF
TRBJ2-1 | TRBV15 | CATSRDRGSYNEQFF
TRBJ1-5 | TRBV3-1 | CASGDVNQPQHF
TRBJ2-7 | TRBV5-6 | CASRVSGLADEQYF
TRBJ1-3 | TRBV28 | CASSPTGEGNTIYF
TRBJ2-7 | TRBV7-2 | CASTPRAGRSYEQYF
TRBJ2-7 | TRBV27 | CASSRDGRAYEQYF
TRBJ2-7 | TRBV10-2 | CASSQESYEQYF
TRBJ1-2 | TRBV20-1 | CSARDGGAGGYTF
TRBJ2-3 | TRBV15 | CATSRGLSGMLTDTQYF
TRBJ1-6 | TRBV7-2 | CASSLGNSPLHF
TRBJ2-3 | TRBV7-8 | CASSPDVASGRELYF
TRBJ2-1 | TRBV14 | CASSRDRWSEQFF
TRBJ2-2 | TRBV5-1 | CASRTGGDLTGELFF
TRBJ2-7 | TRBV7-9 | CASSSLRDTAREQYF
TRBJ2-3 | TRBV20-1 | CSVVPLGGWSVTQYF
TRBJ2-7 | TRBV4-3 | CASSQGLVSASYEQYF
NA | TRBV5-5 | CASSSQGRSQGEQYF
TRBJ1-5 | TRBV18 | CASSQHQGADQPQHF
TRBJ1-1 | TRBV3-1 | CASSRVGGTEAFF
TRBJ1-5 | TRBV7-9 | CASSSTERNQPQHF